The TCR beta chain under discussion was sequenced for a study of blood T cells in healthy people across ages. Germline lookup yields CDR1 SGHTA and CDR2 FQGNSA. V lost 5 bases and J 6 bases, leaving 14 bases between the germline ends. The CDR3 contains 13 residues. Healthy Russian Caucasian donors spanned ages roughly 6 to 100 years. Each individual donor underwent a draw of about 11 milliliters of peripheral blood. A minimum of 7 million PBMCs was isolated per sample. The second PCR ran roughly 6 to 11 cycles with a sample-barcoded 5' primer and J-beta primers. TCRdb re-called the 5' RACE reads with MiXCR, one entry per CDR3 protein. Found here are approximately 900,000 distinct CDR3 sequences, around 49% of them singletons; the top ten hold around 15%.

The sequence derives from a man aged 25-45 years in good health. The sample comprised blood. The chain combines TRBV7-2 with TRBJ2-7; perhaps TRBD2 as D (5 bases). The CDR3 here is CASSQLGSGEQYF. In DNA, the CDR3 is TGTGCCAGCAGCCAGCTAGGAAGCGGCGAGCAGTACTTC.